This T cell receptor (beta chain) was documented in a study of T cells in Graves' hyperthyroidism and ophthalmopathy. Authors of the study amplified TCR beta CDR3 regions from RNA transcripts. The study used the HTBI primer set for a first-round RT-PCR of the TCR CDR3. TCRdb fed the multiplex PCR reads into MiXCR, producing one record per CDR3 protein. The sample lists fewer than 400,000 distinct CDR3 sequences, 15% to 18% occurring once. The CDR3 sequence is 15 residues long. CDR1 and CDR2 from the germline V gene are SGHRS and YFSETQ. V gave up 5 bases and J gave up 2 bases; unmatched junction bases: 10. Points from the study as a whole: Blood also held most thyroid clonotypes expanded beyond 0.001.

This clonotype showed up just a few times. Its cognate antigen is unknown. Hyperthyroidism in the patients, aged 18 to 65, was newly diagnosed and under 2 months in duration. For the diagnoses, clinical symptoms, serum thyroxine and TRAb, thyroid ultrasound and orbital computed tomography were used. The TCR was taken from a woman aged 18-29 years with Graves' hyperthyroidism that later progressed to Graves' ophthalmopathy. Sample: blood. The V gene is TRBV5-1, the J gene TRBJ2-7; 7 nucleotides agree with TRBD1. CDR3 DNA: TGCGCCAGCAGGAACGACAGGGTCCCTCCCTACGAGCAGTACTTC. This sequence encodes CASRNDRVPPYEQYF.